This T cell receptor (beta chain) was documented in a study of radiotherapy plus CTLA-4 blockade in lung cancer. Broader study findings: There was expansion of tumor-derived TCR clones in blood after radiotherapy plus ipilimumab.

This table comes from immunoSEQ multiplex PCR, and its TCRdb copy is limited to in-frame clones, with some not included. Of roughly 59,000 clones in the sample, under 75% were seen once. As for this clone: The antigen is unknown.

The germline CDR1 and CDR2 sequences are SGDLS and YYNGEE. V lost 3 bases to trimming and J lost 8 bases, with 8 bases between them. The CDR3 runs to 12 residues. The V gene is TRBV9, the J gene TRBJ2-2; D unclear. The TCR originated in a human donor with non-small cell lung cancer whose response to radiotherapy plus ipilimumab could not be evaluated. Specimen: peripheral blood, collected from a patient treated with radiotherapy plus ipilimumab. The CDR3: CASSADGGELFF. As DNA, the CDR3 is TGTGCCAGCAGCGCTGACGGGGGGGAGCTGTTTTTT.